This T cell receptor (beta chain) is drawn from a study of human T cells and chemical hapten exposure. Whole-study context: Diphenylcyclopropenone, dosed weekly to the scalp, was given to patients throughout the roughly 25-week study.

Time point of the sample: patch test 1, 2 weeks after DPC sensitization. Treatment of the sample: therapeutic diphenylcyclopropenone sensitization with weekly scalp DPC. Staff drew blood before applying each patch test. Germline loops: CDR1 MNHEY, CDR2 SVGEGT. CDR3 size: 14 residues. The V and J ends lost 7 bases and 8 bases, in that order; junction bases with no gene match: 11. Regarding this clonotype: What it binds is not known.

Individual cDNA molecules each carried unique molecular identifiers attached by the library. A single record per CDR3 protein comes from TCRdb applying MiXCR to the RACE reads. The data show under 200,000 distinct CDR3 sequences, about 15% seen once. Study-level findings and limits: It was expanded TCRs that formed significantly more large CDR3 similarity clusters than controls did.

The sequenced sample was whole blood, obtained in connection with sensitization to the hapten diphenylcyclopropenone (DPC). This receptor was obtained from a young woman with alopecia areata. Some clones in this sample may be carry-over from other donors' samples. The chain is built from TRBV6-2 or TRBV6-3 and TRBJ2-1, with 7 bases identical to TRBD2. CDR3 coding DNA: TGTGCCAGCACCCCCGCGGGAGTCAGCGATGAGCAGTTCTTC. Amino acid sequence: CASTPAGVSDEQFF.